The present T cell receptor (beta chain) was sequenced within a study of cytomegalovirus exposure and HLA in healthy donors. The wider study: Of all 400 or so donors who were genotyped, roughly 81% belonged to the Caucasian-associated ancestry cluster. Study-wide results and limits: Among TCR beta chains, those listed as cytomegalovirus-associated numbered over 150. Reports indicated that the classifier achieved high specificity and sensitivity in diagnosing cytomegalovirus status. There were several of the most significant clusters that appeared linked to common viral pathogens in a later analysis.

For this clone: Antigen unknown.

CDR3 length: 16 amino acids. CDR1 SGHTA and CDR2 FQGNSA come from the germline V gene. V trimming: 5 bases; J trimming: 2 bases; junction bases outside the gene matches: 8. A multiplex PCR was run with 60 Vbeta primers and 13 Jbeta primers. Repertoires were generated with immunoSEQ multiplex PCR, while TCRdb's copy carries only in-frame clones and drops some. The sample has 75,000 to 100,000 clones; approximately 80% are singletons. The sequence was collected from a man aged 35 to 55 in good health and CMV-seronegative. This chain uses TRBV7-2 with TRBJ2-2, with 7 bases lining up with TRBD1. Sequenced: PBMCs. CDR3 bases: TGTGCCAGCAGCCCACCAGGGGGTTTAAACACCGGGGAGCTGTTTTTT. Its protein is CASSPPGGLNTGELFF.